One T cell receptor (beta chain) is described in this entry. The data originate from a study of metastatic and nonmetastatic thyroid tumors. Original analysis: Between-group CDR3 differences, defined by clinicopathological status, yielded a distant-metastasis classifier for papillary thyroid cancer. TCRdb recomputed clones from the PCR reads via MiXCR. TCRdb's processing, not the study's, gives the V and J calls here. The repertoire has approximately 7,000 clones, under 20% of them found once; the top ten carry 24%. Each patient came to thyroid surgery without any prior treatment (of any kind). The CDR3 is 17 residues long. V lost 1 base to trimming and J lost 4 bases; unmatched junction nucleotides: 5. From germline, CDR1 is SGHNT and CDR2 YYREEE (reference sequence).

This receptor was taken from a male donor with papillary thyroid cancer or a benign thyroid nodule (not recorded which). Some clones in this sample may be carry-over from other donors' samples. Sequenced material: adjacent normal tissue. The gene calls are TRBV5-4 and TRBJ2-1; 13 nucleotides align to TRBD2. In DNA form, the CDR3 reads TGTGCCAGCAGCTTGACAGGACTAGCGGGAGTATACAATGAGCAGTTCTTC. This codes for CASSLTGLAGVYNEQFF.